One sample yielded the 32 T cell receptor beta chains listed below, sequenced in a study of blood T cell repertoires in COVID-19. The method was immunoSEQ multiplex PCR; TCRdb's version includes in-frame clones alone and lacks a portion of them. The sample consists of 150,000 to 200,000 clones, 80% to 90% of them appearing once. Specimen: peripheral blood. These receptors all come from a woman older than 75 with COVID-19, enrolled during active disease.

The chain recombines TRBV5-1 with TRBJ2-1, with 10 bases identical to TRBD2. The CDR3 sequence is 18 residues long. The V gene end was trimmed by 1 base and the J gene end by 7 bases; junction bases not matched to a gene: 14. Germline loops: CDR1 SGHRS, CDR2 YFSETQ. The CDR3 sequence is CASSLRRAGLANLNEQFF. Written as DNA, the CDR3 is TGCGCCAGCAGCTTGCGTAGAGCGGGACTAGCGAACTTGAATGAGCAGTTCTTC.

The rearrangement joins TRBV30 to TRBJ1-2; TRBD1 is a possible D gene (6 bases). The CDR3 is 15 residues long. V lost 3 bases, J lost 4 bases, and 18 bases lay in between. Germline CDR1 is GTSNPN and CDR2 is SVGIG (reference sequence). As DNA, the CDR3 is TGTGCCTGGAGACCCGCAGGGGTATCCCGCTATGGCTACACCTTC. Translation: CAWRPAGVSRYGYTF.

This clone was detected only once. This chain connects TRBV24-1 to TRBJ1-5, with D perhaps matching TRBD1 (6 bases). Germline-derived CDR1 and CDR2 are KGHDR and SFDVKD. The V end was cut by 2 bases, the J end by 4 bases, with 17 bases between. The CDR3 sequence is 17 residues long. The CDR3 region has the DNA TGTGCCACCAGTGATTCAGGGGCGCAGGGTGTTAATCAGCCCCAGCATTTT. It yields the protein CATSDSGAQGVNQPQHF.

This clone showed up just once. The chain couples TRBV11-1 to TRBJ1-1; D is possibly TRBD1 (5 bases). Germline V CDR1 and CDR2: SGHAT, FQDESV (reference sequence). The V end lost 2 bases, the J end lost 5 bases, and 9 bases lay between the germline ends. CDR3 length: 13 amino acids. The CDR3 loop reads CASSLQGLTEAFF. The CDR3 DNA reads TGTGCCAGCAGCTTACAGGGTCTGACTGAAGCTTTCTTT.

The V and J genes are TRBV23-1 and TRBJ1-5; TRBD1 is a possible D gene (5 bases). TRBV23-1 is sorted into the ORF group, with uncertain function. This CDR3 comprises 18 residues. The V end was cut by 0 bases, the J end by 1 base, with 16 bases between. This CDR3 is CASSQSPPRDESNQPQHF. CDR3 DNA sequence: TGCGCCAGCAGTCAATCGCCCCCCAGGGATGAAAGCAATCAGCCCCAGCATTTT.

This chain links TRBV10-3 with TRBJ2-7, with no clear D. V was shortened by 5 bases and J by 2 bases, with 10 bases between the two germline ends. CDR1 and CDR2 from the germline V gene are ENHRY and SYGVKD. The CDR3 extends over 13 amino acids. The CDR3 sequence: CAISSIPPYEQYF. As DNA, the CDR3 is TGTGCCATCAGTAGCATACCCCCCTACGAGCAGTACTTC.

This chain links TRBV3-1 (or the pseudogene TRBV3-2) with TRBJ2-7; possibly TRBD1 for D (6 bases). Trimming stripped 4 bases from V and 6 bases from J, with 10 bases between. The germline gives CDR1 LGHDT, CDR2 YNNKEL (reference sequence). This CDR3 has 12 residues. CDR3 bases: TGTGCCAGCAGCCGGGACATCTCCGAGCAGTACTTC. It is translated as CASSRDISEQYF.

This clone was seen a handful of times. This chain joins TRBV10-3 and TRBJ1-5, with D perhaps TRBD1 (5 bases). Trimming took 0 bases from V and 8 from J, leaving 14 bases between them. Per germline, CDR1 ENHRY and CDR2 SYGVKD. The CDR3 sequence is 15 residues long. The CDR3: CAISESLGSGEPQHF. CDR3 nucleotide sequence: TGTGCCATCAGTGAGTCGTTGGGTTCGGGGGAGCCCCAGCATTTT.

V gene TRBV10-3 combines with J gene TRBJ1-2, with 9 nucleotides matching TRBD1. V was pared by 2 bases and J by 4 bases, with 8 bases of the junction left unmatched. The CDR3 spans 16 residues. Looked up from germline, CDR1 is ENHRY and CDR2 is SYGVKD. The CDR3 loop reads CAISEGATGQGYGYTF. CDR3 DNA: TGTGCCATCAGTGAGGGCGCTACGGGACAGGGCTATGGCTACACCTTC.

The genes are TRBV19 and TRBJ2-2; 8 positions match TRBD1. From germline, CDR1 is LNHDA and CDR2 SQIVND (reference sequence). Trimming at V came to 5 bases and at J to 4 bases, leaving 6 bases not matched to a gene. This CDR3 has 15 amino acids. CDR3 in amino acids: CASSQDRVGTGELFF. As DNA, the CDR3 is TGTGCCAGTAGTCAGGACAGGGTGGGCACCGGGGAGCTGTTTTTT.

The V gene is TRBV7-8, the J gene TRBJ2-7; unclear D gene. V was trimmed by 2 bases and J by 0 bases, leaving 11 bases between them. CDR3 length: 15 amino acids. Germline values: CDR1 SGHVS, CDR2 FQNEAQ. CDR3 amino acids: CASSLSPRSSYEQYF. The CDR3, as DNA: TGTGCCAGCAGCTTATCCCCTAGGAGCTCCTACGAGCAGTACTTC.

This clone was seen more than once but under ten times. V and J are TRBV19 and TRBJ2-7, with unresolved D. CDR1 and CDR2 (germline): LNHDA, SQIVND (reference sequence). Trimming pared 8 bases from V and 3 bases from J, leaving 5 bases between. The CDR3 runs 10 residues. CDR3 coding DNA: TGTGCCAGTGGCAACTACGAGCAGTACTTC. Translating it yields CASGNYEQYF.

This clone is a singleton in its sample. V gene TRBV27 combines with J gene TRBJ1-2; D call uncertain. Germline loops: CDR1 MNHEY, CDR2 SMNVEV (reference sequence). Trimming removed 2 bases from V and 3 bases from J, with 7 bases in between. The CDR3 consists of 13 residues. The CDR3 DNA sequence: TGTGCCAGCAGTTTACGAGGAGACTATGGCTACACCTTC. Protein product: CASSLRGDYGYTF.

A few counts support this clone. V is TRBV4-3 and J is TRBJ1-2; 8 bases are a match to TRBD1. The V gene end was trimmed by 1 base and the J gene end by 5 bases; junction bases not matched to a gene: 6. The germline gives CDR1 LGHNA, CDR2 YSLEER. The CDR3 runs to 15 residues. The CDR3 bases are TGCGCCAGCAGCCAAGCCTTACAGGGGGATTATGGCTACACCTTC. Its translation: CASSQALQGDYGYTF.

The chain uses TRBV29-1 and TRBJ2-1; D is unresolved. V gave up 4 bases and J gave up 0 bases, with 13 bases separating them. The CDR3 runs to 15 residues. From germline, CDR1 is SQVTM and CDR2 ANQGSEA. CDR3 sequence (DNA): TGCAGCGTTGTGGATAGCTCCTTCTCCTACAATGAGCAGTTCTTC. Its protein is CSVVDSSFSYNEQFF.

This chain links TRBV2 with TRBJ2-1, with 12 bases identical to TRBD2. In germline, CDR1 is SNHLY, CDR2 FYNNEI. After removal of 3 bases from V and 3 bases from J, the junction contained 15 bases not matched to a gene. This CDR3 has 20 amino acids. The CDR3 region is CASSERLAGGPQVSYNEQFF. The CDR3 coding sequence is TGTGCCAGCAGTGAGAGGCTAGCGGGGGGGCCGCAGGTTAGCTACAATGAGCAGTTCTTC.

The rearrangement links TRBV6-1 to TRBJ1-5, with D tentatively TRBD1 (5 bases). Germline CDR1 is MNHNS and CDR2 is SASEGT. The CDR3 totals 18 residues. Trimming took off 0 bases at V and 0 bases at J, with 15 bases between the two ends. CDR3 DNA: TGTGCCAGCAGTGAAGCGGCCGGGGGACCCTATAGCAATCAGCCCCAGCATTTT. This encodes CASSEAAGGPYSNQPQHF.

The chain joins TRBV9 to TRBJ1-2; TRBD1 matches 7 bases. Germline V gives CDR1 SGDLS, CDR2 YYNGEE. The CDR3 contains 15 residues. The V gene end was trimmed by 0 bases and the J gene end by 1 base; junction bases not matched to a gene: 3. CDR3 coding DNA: TGTGCCAGCAGCGTAGGGGACAGCGTTAACTATGGCTACACCTTC. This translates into CASSVGDSVNYGYTF.

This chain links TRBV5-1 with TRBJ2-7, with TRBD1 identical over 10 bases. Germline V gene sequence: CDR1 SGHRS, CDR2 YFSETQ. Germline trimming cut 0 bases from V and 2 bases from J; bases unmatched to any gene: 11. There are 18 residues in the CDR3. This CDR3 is CASSLETGTGVKPYEQYF. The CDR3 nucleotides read TGCGCCAGCAGCTTGGAGACTGGGACAGGGGTCAAGCCCTACGAGCAGTACTTC.

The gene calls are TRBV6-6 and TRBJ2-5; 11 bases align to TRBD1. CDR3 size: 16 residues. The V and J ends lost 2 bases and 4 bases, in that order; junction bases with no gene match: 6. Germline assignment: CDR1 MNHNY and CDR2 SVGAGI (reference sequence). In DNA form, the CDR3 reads TGTGCCAGCAGTTACCCCCGGGACAGGGGGGGAGAGACCCAGTACTTC. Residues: CASSYPRDRGGETQYF.

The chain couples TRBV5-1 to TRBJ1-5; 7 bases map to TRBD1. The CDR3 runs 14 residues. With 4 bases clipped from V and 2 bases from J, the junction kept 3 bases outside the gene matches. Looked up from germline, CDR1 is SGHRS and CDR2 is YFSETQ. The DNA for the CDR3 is TGCGCCAGCAGCCCTACAGGGGGCAATCAGCCCCAGCATTTT. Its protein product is CASSPTGGNQPQHF.

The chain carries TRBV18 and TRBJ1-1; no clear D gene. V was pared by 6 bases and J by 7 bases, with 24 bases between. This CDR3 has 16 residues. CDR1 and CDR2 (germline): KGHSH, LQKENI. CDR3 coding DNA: TGTGCCAGCTCGCCAACCCTTCTGGGCCCAGTAAGTGAAGCTTTCTTT. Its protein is CASSPTLLGPVSEAFF.

The CDR3 here is CASSPGSPGLTYEQYF. The CDR3 coding sequence is TGTGCCAGCAGCCCGGGTTCACCGGGACTTACCTACGAGCAGTACTTC. The V gene is TRBV5-5, the J gene TRBJ2-7; perhaps TRBD2 as D (6 bases). The V and J ends lost 4 bases and 2 bases respectively, with 19 bases between them. Per the germline V gene, CDR1 is SGHKS and CDR2 is YYEKEE (reference sequence). This CDR3 region has 16 residues.

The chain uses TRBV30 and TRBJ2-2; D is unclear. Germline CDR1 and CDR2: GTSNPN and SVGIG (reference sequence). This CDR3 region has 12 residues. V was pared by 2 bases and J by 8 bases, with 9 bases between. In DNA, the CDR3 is TGTGCCTGGAGTCACGCCAGGGGGGAGCTGTTTTTT. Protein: CAWSHARGELFF.

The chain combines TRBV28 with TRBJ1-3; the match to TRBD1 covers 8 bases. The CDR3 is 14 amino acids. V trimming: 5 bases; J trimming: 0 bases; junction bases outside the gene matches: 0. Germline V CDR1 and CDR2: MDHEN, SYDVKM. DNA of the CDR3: TGTGCCAGCAGTGGGACAGGCTCTGGAAACACCATATATTTT. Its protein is CASSGTGSGNTIYF. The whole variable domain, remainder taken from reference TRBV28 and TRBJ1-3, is DVKVTQSSRYLVKRTGEKVFLECVQDMDHENMFWYRQDPGLGLRLIYFSYDVKMKEKGDIPEGYSVSREKKERFSLILESASTNQTSMYLCASSGTGSGNTIYFGEGSWLTVV.

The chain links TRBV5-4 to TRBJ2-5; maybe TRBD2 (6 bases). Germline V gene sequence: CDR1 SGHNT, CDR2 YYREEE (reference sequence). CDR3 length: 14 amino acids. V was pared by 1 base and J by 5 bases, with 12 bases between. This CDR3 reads CASSLKLREETQYF. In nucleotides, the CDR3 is TGTGCCAGCAGCTTGAAACTCCGGGAGGAGACCCAGTACTTC.

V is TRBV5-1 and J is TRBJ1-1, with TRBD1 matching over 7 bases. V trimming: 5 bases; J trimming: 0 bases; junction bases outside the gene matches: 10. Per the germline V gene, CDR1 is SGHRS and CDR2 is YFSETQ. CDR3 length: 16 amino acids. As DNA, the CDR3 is TGCGCCAGCAGAGTTTACAGGGGCGGCGTGAACACTGAAGCTTTCTTT. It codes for CASRVYRGGVNTEAFF.

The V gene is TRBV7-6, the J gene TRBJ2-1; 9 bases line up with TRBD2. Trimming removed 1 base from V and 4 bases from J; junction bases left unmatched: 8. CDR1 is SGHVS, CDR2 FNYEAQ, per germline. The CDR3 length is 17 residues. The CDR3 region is CASSLVFSGSLYNEQFF. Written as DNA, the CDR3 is TGTGCCAGCAGCTTAGTGTTTAGCGGGAGTTTATACAATGAGCAGTTCTTC.

The CDR3 bases are TGTGCCAGCAGTGAATGGGGACAGACCTACGAGCAGTACTTC. It encodes CASSEWGQTYEQYF. V and J are TRBV2 and TRBJ2-7; 7 bases match TRBD1. This CDR3 region has 14 residues. Germline assignment: CDR1 SNHLY and CDR2 FYNNEI. Trimming cost V 2 bases and J 2 bases; bases outside gene matches: 3.

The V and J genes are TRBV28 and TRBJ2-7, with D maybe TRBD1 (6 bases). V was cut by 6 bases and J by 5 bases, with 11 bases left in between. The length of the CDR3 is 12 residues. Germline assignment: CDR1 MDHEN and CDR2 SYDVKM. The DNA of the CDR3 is TGTGCCAGCAGAGAGGGGGTCGACGAGCAGTACTTC. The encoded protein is CASREGVDEQYF.

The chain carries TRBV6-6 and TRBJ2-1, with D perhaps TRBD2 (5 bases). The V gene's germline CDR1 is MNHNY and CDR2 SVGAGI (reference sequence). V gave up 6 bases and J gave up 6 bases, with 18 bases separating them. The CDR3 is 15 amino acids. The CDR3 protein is CASSQRSGGGNEQFF. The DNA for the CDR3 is TGTGCCAGCAGCCAAAGGTCTGGTGGAGGCAATGAGCAGTTCTTC.

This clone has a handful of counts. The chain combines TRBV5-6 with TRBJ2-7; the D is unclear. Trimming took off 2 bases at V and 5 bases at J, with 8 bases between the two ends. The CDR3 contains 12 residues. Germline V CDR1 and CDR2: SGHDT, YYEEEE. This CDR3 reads CASSFWSDEQYF. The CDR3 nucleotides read TGTGCCAGCAGCTTTTGGTCGGACGAGCAGTACTTC.